This passage covers 6 T cell receptor beta chains from one sample sequenced in a study of blood T cell repertoires in COVID-19. Using immunoSEQ multiplex PCR, the repertoire was profiled, and TCRdb retains in-frame clones only, with some absent. The sample carries 240,000 or so clones, 88% recorded once. Sequenced input: peripheral blood. These receptors came from a woman younger than 45 with acute or convalescent COVID-19.

A single count supports this clone. This chain joins TRBV4-3 and TRBJ2-7, with D possibly TRBD1 on 6 matching bases. The CDR3 covers 15 residues. V lost 2 bases, J lost 2 bases, and 13 bases lay in between. Germline V lookup: CDR1 LGHNA, CDR2 YSLEER. The CDR3 loop reads CASSQSGDGTYEQYF. DNA of the CDR3: TGCGCCAGCAGCCAATCAGGGGATGGAACCTACGAGCAGTACTTC.

V gene TRBV7-2 combines with J gene TRBJ1-1; D is possibly TRBD1 (6 bases). V lost 5 bases to trimming and J lost 1 base, with 11 bases between them. The germline gives CDR1 SGHTA, CDR2 FQGNSA. CDR3 length: 14 amino acids. The CDR3 DNA is TGTGCCAGCAGCACGAGAGGGGGGAACACTGAAGCTTTCTTT. Translated, it gives CASSTRGGNTEAFF. The full variable domain, in which reference TRBV7-2 and TRBJ1-1 provide the parts outside the CDR3, is GAGVSQSPSNKVTEKGKDVELRCDPISGHTALYWYRQSLGQGLEFLIYFQGNSAPDKSGLPSDRFSAERTGGSVSTLTIQRTQQEDSAVYLCASSTRGGNTEAFFGQGTRLTVV.

This clone was detected only once. This sequence joins TRBV19 and TRBJ2-3; 9 nucleotides align to TRBD1. CDR3 size: 16 residues. The germline gives CDR1 LNHDA, CDR2 SQIVND (reference sequence). Unmatched junction bases numbered 6, after V lost 3 bases and J lost 2 bases. CDR3 loop: CASSILGQGTTDTQYF. The CDR3 DNA reads as TGTGCCAGTAGTATCCTGGGACAGGGAACCACAGATACGCAGTATTTT.

This chain joins TRBV27 and TRBJ1-1; 9 bases fit TRBD1. Per the germline V gene, CDR1 is MNHEY and CDR2 is SMNVEV (reference sequence). This CDR3 contains 16 residues. Trimming at V came to 5 bases and at J to 6 bases, leaving 13 bases not matched to a gene. CDR3 region: CASSPLQGAGKAEAFF. CDR3 sequence (DNA): TGTGCCAGCAGTCCCCTACAGGGGGCGGGCAAGGCTGAAGCTTTCTTT.

The chain is built from TRBV6-5 and TRBJ1-1; D is perhaps TRBD1 (5 bases). The CDR3 has 16 residues. The V gene's germline CDR1 is MNHEY and CDR2 SVGAGI. Trimming removed 3 bases from V and 1 base from J, with 15 bases in between. Written as DNA, the CDR3 is TGTGCCAGCAGTTATTGGGGCAAAGGGCAGAACACTGAAGCTTTCTTT. This sequence encodes CASSYWGKGQNTEAFF.

The chain carries TRBV29-1 and TRBJ1-2; the match to TRBD1 covers 11 bases. The length of the CDR3 is 15 residues. Germline V CDR1 and CDR2: SQVTM, ANQGSEA. V lost 6 bases, J lost 3 bases, and 9 bases stayed unmatched. This CDR3 is CSVPPGQGDDYGYTF. The CDR3 coding sequence is TGCAGCGTCCCCCCGGGACAGGGGGACGACTATGGCTACACCTTC.